A selection of T cell receptor beta chains follows, all from one sample in a study of response to subunit inactivated influenza vaccine. Using its own MiXCR run on the RT-PCR reads, TCRdb lists one record per CDR3 protein. The sample shows fewer than 750,000 distinct CDR3 sequences, approximately 14% of them seen only once. The sample consisted of PBMCs from blood, taken 11 to 12 days after vaccination. These receptors were obtained from a middle-aged man who received an inactivated influenza vaccine. The CDR3 runs from the conserved cysteine through the conserved F or W. The D gene is left open where the match is weak. Part of the rows lack a size; the others show once, few, many or a class for expanded clones.

d_call,v_call,clone_size,j_call,cdr3_nt,cdr3_aa
-,TRBV2,-,TRBJ2-6,TGTGCCAGCAGCTGGGGCCGGATTGCTGGGGCCAACGTCCTGACTTTC,CASSWGRIAGANVLTF
TRBD1,TRBV12-3/TRBV12-4,few,TRBJ2-2,TGTGCCAGCAGACTTGGGACAGGATCGAACACCGGGGAGCTGTTTTTT,CASRLGTGSNTGELFF
-,TRBV29-1,few,TRBJ2-7,TGCAGCGGGGGCGCAGGCCAAGACTACGAGCAGTACTTC,CSGGAGQDYEQYF
-,TRBV6-5,few,TRBJ1-1,TGTGCCAGCAGTTACTCGGCCGGGGGTCGAGCTTTCTTT,CASSYSAGGRAFF
-,TRBV7-2,-,TRBJ2-7,TGTGCCAGCACCCCTTCCCGTATAACTTACGAGCAGTACTTC,CASTPSRITYEQYF
TRBD1,TRBV24-1,-,TRBJ2-5,TGTGCCACCAGTGATCAGGGGGTAGGGCCAGAGACCCAGTACTTC,CATSDQGVGPETQYF
-,TRBV20-1,few,TRBJ2-7,TGCAGTGCTAGGGGGGTGAGCTTTCCCTCCTACGAGCAGTACTTC,CSARGVSFPSYEQYF
-,TRBV11-2,-,TRBJ2-5,TGTGCCAGCAGCGTGACAACAGGGAAGGAGACCCAGTACTTC,CASSVTTGKETQYF
-,TRBV2,-,TRBJ1-3,TGTGCCAGCAGTGAAATGGACTACACCATATATTTT,CASSEMDYTIYF
-,TRBV29-1,-,TRBJ2-1,TGCAGCGTTGGGCAGGGGACTTACAATGAGCAGTTCTTC,CSVGQGTYNEQFF
-,TRBV5-1,-,TRBJ2-5,TGCGCCAGCAGCTTCTTGGACAGACGTGGAGAGACCCAGTACTTC,CASSFLDRRGETQYF
TRBD2,TRBV5-1,-,TRBJ2-1,TGCGCCAGCAGCTTGAGGGGGACTAGCGGGAGGGCGGGGTACAATGAGCAGTTCTTC,CASSLRGTSGRAGYNEQFF
TRBD1,TRBV6-5,many,TRBJ2-1,TGTGCCAGCAGTTATAGGACAGGGGCGTACAATGAGCAGTTCTTC,CASSYRTGAYNEQFF
-,TRBV10-3,-,TRBJ2-2,TGTGCCATCAGTAACCCGCTGGGAGCGAACACCGGGGAGCTGTTTTTT,CAISNPLGANTGELFF
-,TRBV12-3/TRBV12-4,many,TRBJ2-5,TGTGCCAGCAGTTTCGGGCAGGGCCAAGAGACCCAGTACTTC,CASSFGQGQETQYF
-,TRBV5-1,many,TRBJ2-1,TGCGCCAGCAGCTTGGTTGACCCTGCCCTCAATGAGCAGTTCTTC,CASSLVDPALNEQFF
TRBD2,TRBV12-3/TRBV12-4,few,TRBJ2-7,TGTGCCAGCAGTTCCCTGACTAGCGGGAGTTGGGAGCAGTACTTC,CASSSLTSGSWEQYF
TRBD2,TRBV9,-,TRBJ2-4,TGTGCCAGCACCTCCGGCGGGAGGCATTGGGACATTCAGTACTTC,CASTSGGRHWDIQYF
TRBD1,TRBV6-1,few,TRBJ2-2,TGTGCCAGCCGGGACAGGAACACCGGGGAGCTGTTTTTT,CASRDRNTGELFF
TRBD2,TRBV29-1,few,TRBJ2-3,TGCAGCTCACTGACCGGGACTAGCGGGGGTGATACGCAGTATTTT,CSSLTGTSGGDTQYF
-,TRBV20-1,-,TRBJ2-3,TGCAGTGCTAGAGACTTCGGGGGGCAGAGGGATACGCAGTATTTT,CSARDFGGQRDTQYF
-,TRBV6-5,-,TRBJ1-5,TGTGCCAGCAGTTCTGGACAGAGTAGCAATCAGCCCCAGCATTTT,CASSSGQSSNQPQHF
-,TRBV7-6,few,TRBJ2-3,TGTGCCAGCAGCATCAGCACGGGGGCCACGGATGGTACGCAGTATTTT,CASSISTGATDGTQYF
-,TRBV29-1,few,TRBJ2-3,TGTGTAACAGCTAGCACAGATACGCAGTATTTT,CVTASTDTQYF
-,TRBV15,-,TRBJ2-1,TGTGCCACCAGCAGAGAACGGAATGAGCAGTTCTTC,CATSRERNEQFF
TRBD1,TRBV20-1,many,TRBJ2-7,TGCAGTGCTCGACCCGGGACAGGAGCGTACGAGCAGTACTTC,CSARPGTGAYEQYF
TRBD2,TRBV3-1,-,TRBJ2-2,TGTGCCAGCAGCCCTCGGACTAGCTTGACGAACACCGGGGAGCTGTTTTTT,CASSPRTSLTNTGELFF
-,TRBV10-3,-,TRBJ2-1,TGTGCCATCAGTGAGATTGGACAGTTCCCCTCCTACAATGAGCAGTTCTTC,CAISEIGQFPSYNEQFF
-,TRBV5-5,-,TRBJ2-5,TGTGCCAGCAGCTTGCGGACGGGGGATGAAGAGACCCAGTACTTC,CASSLRTGDEETQYF
-,TRBV12-3/TRBV12-4,many,TRBJ1-5,TGTGCCAGCAGCTTCGTGGGGGCTCGGGACCAGCCCCAGCATTTT,CASSFVGARDQPQHF
-,TRBV7-2,-,TRBJ2-2,TGTGCCAGCAGCTTAGCATTGGTAGCGAACACCGGGGAGCTGTTTTTT,CASSLALVANTGELFF
-,TRBV5-1,few,TRBJ2-7,TGCGCCAGCAGCTTGAGAAGTGGGGCCCCCTACGAGCAGTACTTC,CASSLRSGAPYEQYF
TRBD2,TRBV3-1,many,TRBJ2-1,TGTGCCAGCAGACCCACTAGCGGGGTGAACAATGAGCAGTTCTTC,CASRPTSGVNNEQFF
-,TRBV5-6,few,TRBJ2-3,TGTGCCAGCAGCTTGGTGTGGCGGACTGACACAGATACGCAGTATTTT,CASSLVWRTDTDTQYF
TRBD2,TRBV3-1,-,TRBJ2-7,TGTGCCAGCAGCCAACCGGGACTAGGGAACTACGAGCAGTACTTC,CASSQPGLGNYEQYF
-,TRBV15,-,TRBJ1-6,TGTGCCACCAGCAGAGATCAGGGGTATAATTCACCCCTCCACTTT,CATSRDQGYNSPLHF
-,TRBV12-3/TRBV12-4,many,TRBJ2-2,TGTGCCAGCAGTCTTCGACAACCGAACACCGGGGAGCTGTTTTTT,CASSLRQPNTGELFF
-,TRBV29-1,-,TRBJ1-1,TGCAGCGTTCAAGGTGGGACATCGGAGGCTTTCTTT,CSVQGGTSEAFF
-,TRBV12-3/TRBV12-4,-,TRBJ1-6,TGTGCCAGCAGTGCAGGGTTTTCACCCCTCCACTTT,CASSAGFSPLHF
TRBD1,TRBV7-9,-,TRBJ2-5,TGTGCCAGCAGCTCGCCCGGGACAGGACTTCAAGAGACCCAGTACTTC,CASSSPGTGLQETQYF
TRBD1,TRBV10-2,-,TRBJ2-5,TGCGCCAGCAGTGACCCCGGGACAGGGAAAGAGACCCAGTACTTC,CASSDPGTGKETQYF
TRBD1,TRBV12-3/TRBV12-4,few,TRBJ1-4,TGTGCCAGCAGTGAGGGACAGAAGGATGGTGAAAAACTGTTTTTT,CASSEGQKDGEKLFF
-,TRBV29-1,-,TRBJ2-3,TGCAGCGTCACGGGACCCTTTAGCACAGATACGCAGTATTTT,CSVTGPFSTDTQYF
TRBD2,TRBV15,few,TRBJ2-1,TGTGCCACCAGCAGAGATGGAGGCGGGAGGGGGTACAATGAGCAGTTCTTC,CATSRDGGGRGYNEQFF
-,TRBV15,-,TRBJ2-1,TGTGCCACCAGCAGGCTAGCAAGTGAGCAGTTCTTC,CATSRLASEQFF
-,TRBV20-1,many,TRBJ1-2,TGCAGTGCCAGGCGACTAAGGGACTATGGCTACACCTTC,CSARRLRDYGYTF
-,TRBV12-3/TRBV12-4,few,TRBJ2-1,TGTGCCAGCACCACCGTCGGAGGGGCCGTCAGTGAGCAGTTCTTC,CASTTVGGAVSEQFF
-,TRBV4-1,few,TRBJ2-7,TGCGCCAGCAGCCAAGCATTCACATCGACCGAGCAGTACTTC,CASSQAFTSTEQYF
-,TRBV6-5,-,TRBJ1-6,TGTGCCAGCAGTTACTTCGGGGGGCGGGATAATTCACCCCTCCACTTT,CASSYFGGRDNSPLHF
-,TRBV4-3,few,TRBJ2-5,TGCGCCAGCAGCCAACAGGGGCACGAGACCCAGTACTTC,CASSQQGHETQYF
TRBD1,TRBV2,few,TRBJ2-1,TGTGCCAGCAGTGAAGGGACAGGGGGCTCTAATGAGCAGTTCTTC,CASSEGTGGSNEQFF
-,TRBV12-3/TRBV12-4,-,TRBJ2-1,TGTGCCAGCAGGCCCAGGGGTGGGTCCGTTGAGCAGTTCTTC,CASRPRGGSVEQFF
-,TRBV2,-,TRBJ2-1,TGTGCCAGCACGAGGGGCGTGTACAATGAGCAGTTCTTC,CASTRGVYNEQFF
TRBD2,TRBV3-1,-,TRBJ2-1,TGTGCCAGCAGCCCTCTCGGACTAGCAAATGAGCAGTTCTTC,CASSPLGLANEQFF
-,TRBV29-1,few,TRBJ1-3,TGCAGCGTGGAGTGGGCAGGTGGAAACACCATATATTTT,CSVEWAGGNTIYF
-,TRBV20-1,-,TRBJ2-1,TGCAGTGTCCTGGGGGAGGTTTACAATGAGCAGTTCTTC,CSVLGEVYNEQFF
-,TRBV28,few,TRBJ2-7,TGTGCCAGCAGTTTTAGGGACCACTCCTACGAGCAGTACTTC,CASSFRDHSYEQYF
-,TRBV11-2,many,TRBJ2-7,TGTGCCAGCAGCTTAAGCTACTTTTACGAGCAGTACTTC,CASSLSYFYEQYF
TRBD1,TRBV14,-,TRBJ2-5,TGTGCCAGCAGCCAAGGTCACGGGGGACAGGGACGACAAGAGACCCAGTACTTC,CASSQGHGGQGRQETQYF